The source of this TCR beta chain is a study of CD4 T cells in relation to SARS-CoV-2 and coronaviruses. Across the study: Shared crossreactive spike epitopes were mapped to their HLA restriction. General study results and limits: This crossreactivity analysis covered spike protein alone, no other viral proteins.

Germline V gene lookup returns CDR1 SNHLY and CDR2 FYNNEI. This CDR3 is 14 amino acids long. Trimming at V came to 8 bases and at J to 5 bases, leaving 7 bases not matched to a gene. Here immunoSEQ multiplex PCR was the method, and the copy in TCRdb shows in-frame clones only, minus some. The repertoire holds some 64,000 clones, with approximately 94% as singletons. Of note for this clone: Its antigen is currently unknown.

CD4+ T cells from unexposed donors were obtained before the COVID-19 pandemic (2011-2018). Naive and memory CD4+ T cells were separated from cryopreserved PBMCs. This TCR was sampled from a human donor in good health. This chain links TRBV2 with TRBJ2-5; 11 positions match TRBD1. Sequenced: naive CD4+ T cells from PBMCs. The sample's subset: naive CD4+ T cells isolated by negative enrichment. The chain's CDR3 is CASLKDRGRETQYF. DNA of the CDR3: TGTGCCAGCCTCAAGGACAGGGGGCGGGAGACCCAGTACTTC.